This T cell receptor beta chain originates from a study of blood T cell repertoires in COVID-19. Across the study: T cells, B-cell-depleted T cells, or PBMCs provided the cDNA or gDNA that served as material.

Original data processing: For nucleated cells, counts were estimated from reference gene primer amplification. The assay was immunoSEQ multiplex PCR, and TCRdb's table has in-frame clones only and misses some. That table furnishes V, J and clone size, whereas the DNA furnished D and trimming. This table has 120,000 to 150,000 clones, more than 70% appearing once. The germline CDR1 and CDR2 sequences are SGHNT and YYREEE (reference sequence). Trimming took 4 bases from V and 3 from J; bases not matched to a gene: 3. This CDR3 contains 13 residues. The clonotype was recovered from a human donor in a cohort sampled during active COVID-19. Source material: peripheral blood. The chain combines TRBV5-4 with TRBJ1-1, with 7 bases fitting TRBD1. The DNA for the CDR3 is TGTGCCAGCAGCGAGGGGGCGCACACTGAAGCTTTCTTT. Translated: CASSEGAHTEAFF.